Listed here are 2 T cell receptor beta chains from one sample, sequenced in a study of cytomegalovirus exposure and HLA in healthy donors. Primers for the PCR totalled 60 Vbeta and 13 Jbeta. Profiling relied on immunoSEQ multiplex PCR, and the TCRdb table lists in-frame clones only, not all of them. The table has 150,000 to 200,000 clones, roughly 73% seen once. Sequencing was performed on PBMCs. Receptor source: a woman in her twenties or thirties in good health and CMV-seronegative.

The J gene is TRBJ2-7, the V gene TRBV6-5, with D possibly matching TRBD1 (5 bases). Germline assignment: CDR1 MNHEY and CDR2 SVGAGI. This CDR3 has 13 amino acids. V dropped 5 bases and J dropped 4 bases, with 12 bases sitting between them. Here the CDR3 DNA reads TGTGCCAGCAGTGAAAGGACACTATACGAGCAGTACTTC. It codes for CASSERTLYEQYF.

CDR3 protein: CASSFGGTGEDTQYF. CDR3 DNA: TGTGCCAGCAGTTTCGGGGGGACTGGGGAAGATACGCAGTATTTT. The V call is TRBV2, the J call TRBJ2-3; 7 bases agree with TRBD2. In germline, CDR1 is SNHLY, CDR2 FYNNEI. This CDR3 is 15 amino acids long. The ends lost 5 bases at V and 5 bases at J; junction bases unmatched: 10.